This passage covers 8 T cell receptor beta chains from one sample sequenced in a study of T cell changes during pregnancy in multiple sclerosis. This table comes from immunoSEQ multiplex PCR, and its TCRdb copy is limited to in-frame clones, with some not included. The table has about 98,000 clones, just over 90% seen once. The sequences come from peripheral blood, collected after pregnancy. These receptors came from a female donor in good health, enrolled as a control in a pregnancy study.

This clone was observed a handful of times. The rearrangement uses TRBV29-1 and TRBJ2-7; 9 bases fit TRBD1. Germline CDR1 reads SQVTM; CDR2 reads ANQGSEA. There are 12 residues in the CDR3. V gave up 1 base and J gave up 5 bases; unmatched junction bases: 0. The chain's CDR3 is CSVEGTGDEQYF. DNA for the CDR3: TGCAGCGTTGAAGGGACAGGGGACGAGCAGTACTTC.

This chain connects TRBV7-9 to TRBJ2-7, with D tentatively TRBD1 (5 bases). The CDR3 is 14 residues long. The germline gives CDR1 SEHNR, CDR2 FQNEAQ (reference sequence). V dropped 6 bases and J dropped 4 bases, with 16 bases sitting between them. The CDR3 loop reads CASSSPYGAYEQYF. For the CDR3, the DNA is TGTGCCAGCAGTTCCCCCTATGGGGCGTACGAGCAGTACTTC.

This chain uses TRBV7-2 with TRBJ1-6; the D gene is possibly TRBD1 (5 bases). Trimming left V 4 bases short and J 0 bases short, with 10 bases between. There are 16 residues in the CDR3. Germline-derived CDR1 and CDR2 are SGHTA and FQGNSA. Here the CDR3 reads CASSSTVSSYNSPLHF. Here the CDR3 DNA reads TGTGCCAGCAGCTCGACAGTGAGCTCCTATAATTCACCCCTCCACTTT.

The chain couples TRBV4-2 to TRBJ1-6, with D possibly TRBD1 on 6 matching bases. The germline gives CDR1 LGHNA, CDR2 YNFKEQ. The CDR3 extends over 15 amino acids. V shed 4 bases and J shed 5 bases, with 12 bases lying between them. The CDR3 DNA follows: TGTGCCAGCAGCCCTGAGGGGGAACATAATTCACCCCTCCACTTT. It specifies CASSPEGEHNSPLHF.

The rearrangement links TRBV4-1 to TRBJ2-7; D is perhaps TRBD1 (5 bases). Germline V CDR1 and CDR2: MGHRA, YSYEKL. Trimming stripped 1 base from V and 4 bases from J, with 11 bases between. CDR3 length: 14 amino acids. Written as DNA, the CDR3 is TGCGCCAGCAGCCAAGGCAGGGTGGGATACGAGCAGTACTTC. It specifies CASSQGRVGYEQYF.

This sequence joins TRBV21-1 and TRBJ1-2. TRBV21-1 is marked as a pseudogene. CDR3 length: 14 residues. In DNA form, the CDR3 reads TGTGCCAGGGAGGGGTTCCAAAGTGGCTATGGCTACACCTTC. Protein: CAREGFQSGYGYTF.

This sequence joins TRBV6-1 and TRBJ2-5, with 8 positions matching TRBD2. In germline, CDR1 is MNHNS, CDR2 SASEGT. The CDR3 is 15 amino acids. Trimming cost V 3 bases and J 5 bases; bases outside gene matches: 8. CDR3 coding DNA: TGTGCCAGCAGTGATCCTAGCGGGTGGGTGGAGACCCAGTACTTC. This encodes CASSDPSGWVETQYF.

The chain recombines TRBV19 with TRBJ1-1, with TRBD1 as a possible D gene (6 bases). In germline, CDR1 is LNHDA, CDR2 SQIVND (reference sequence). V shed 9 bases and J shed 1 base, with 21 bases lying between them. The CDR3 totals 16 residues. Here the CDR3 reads CASLISTRGKNTEAFF. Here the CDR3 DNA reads TGTGCCAGCCTAATAAGTACCAGGGGAAAGAACACTGAAGCTTTCTTT.